This T cell receptor (beta chain) stems from a study of OX40 agonist ivuxolimab in advanced cancers. The table came from immunoSEQ multiplex PCR; TCRdb's copy has only in-frame clones and leaves some out. The sample has about 18,000 clones; 83% are singletons. The CDR3 totals 13 residues. From germline, CDR1 is KGHSH and CDR2 LQKENI. Unmatched junction bases numbered 3, after V lost 3 bases and J lost 5 bases. V gene TRBV18 combines with J gene TRBJ2-5; 7 bases are a match to TRBD2. The specimen was CD4+ or CD8+ T cells sorted from blood, collected in a trial of the OX40 agonist ivuxolimab. The sequence was obtained from an adult with an advanced solid tumor such as melanoma, head and neck, liver or kidney cancer. Here the CDR3 reads CASSPFSGETQYF. The CDR3 bases are TGTGCCAGCTCACCTTTTAGCGGGGAGACCCAGTACTTC.